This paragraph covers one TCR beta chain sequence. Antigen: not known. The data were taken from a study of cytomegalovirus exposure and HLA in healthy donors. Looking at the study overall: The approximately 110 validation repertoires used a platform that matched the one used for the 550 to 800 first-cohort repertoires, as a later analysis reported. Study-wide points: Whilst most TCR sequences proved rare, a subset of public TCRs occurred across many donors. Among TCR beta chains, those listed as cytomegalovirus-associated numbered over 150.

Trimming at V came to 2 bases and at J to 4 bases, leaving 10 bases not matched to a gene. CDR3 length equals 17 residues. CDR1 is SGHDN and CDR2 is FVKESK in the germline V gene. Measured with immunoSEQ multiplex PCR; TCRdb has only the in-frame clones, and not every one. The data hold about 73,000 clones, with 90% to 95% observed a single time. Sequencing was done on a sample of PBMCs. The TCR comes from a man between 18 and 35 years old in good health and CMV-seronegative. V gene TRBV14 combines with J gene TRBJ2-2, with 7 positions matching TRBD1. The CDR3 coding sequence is TGTGCCAGCAGCCAAAAGACAGGGCTACAATTCACCGGGGAGCTGTTTTTT. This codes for CASSQKTGLQFTGELFF.